These T cell receptor beta chains were read from a single sample in a study of T cells after yellow fever vaccination. In TCRdb, the 5' RACE reads were re-called with MiXCR into one record per CDR3 protein. The sample yields approximately 610,000 distinct CDR3 sequences, about a sixth seen once. The source material was PBMCs, sampled 4 to 6 days after the first yellow fever vaccination. These TCRs come from a man younger than 35 who received the YFV17D yellow fever vaccine. The CDR3 runs from the conserved cysteine through the conserved F or W. Each record gives: J gene, V gene, clone size, D gene, CDR3 protein, CDR3 DNA. D genes are given only for firm matches. Clone size appears in some rows only: once, few, many, or a class for an expanded clone.

>TRBJ1-1|TRBV7-3|few|-
CASSLRRGEEAFF
TGTGCCAGCAGCTTAAGGAGGGGCGAGGAAGCTTTCTTT
>TRBJ2-2|TRBV4-3|many|TRBD1
CASSQDHGTENTGELFF
TGCGCCAGCAGCCAAGACCACGGGACAGAGAACACCGGGGAGCTGTTTTTT
>TRBJ1-1|TRBV6-6|-|-
CASTDGATEAFF
TGTGCCAGCACCGACGGAGCCACTGAAGCTTTCTTT
>TRBJ1-2|TRBV5-1|few|TRBD1
CASSLAYRGYGYTF
TGCGCCAGCAGCTTGGCCTACAGGGGATATGGCTACACCTTC
>TRBJ1-5|TRBV20-1|many|TRBD1
CSATPGGASGQPQHF
TGCAGTGCTACGCCAGGGGGCGCGTCTGGTCAGCCCCAGCATTTT
>TRBJ1-1|TRBV15|-|-
CATSRGGNTEAFF
TGTGCCACCAGCAGAGGAGGGAACACTGAAGCTTTCTTT
>TRBJ2-7|TRBV6-1|-|-
CASSERGRGRGSYEQYF
TGTGCCAGCAGTGAAAGGGGGAGGGGCAGGGGATCCTACGAGCAGTACTTC
>TRBJ1-5|TRBV27|many|TRBD1
CASSLVGTASNQPQHF
TGTGCCAGCAGTTTAGTTGGGACAGCCAGCAATCAGCCCCAGCATTTT
>TRBJ1-1|TRBV7-2|-|-
CASSSWTNTEAFF
TGTGCCAGCAGCTCCTGGACGAACACTGAAGCTTTCTTT
>TRBJ2-1|TRBV5-1|few|TRBD2
CASSTLAGPYNEQFF
TGCGCCAGCAGCACCCTAGCGGGGCCATACAATGAGCAGTTCTTC
>TRBJ1-5|TRBV4-1|few|-
CASSQTAYSNQPQHF
TGCGCCAGCAGCCAAACAGCCTATAGCAATCAGCCCCAGCATTTT